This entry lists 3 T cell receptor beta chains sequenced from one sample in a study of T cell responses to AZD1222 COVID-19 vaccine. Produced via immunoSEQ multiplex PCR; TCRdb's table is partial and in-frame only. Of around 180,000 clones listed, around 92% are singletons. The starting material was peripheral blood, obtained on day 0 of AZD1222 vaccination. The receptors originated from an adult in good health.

DNA of the CDR3: TGCGCCAGCAGCTTGGGAGGACAGGGTCTGGGCGAGCAGTACTTC. This encodes CASSLGGQGLGEQYF. This chain links TRBV5-1 with TRBJ2-7; 8 bases map to TRBD1. The J segment lost 6 bases and the V segment lost 0 bases, leaving 8 bases of the junction unmatched. This CDR3 has 15 amino acids. CDR1 and CDR2 from the germline V gene are SGHRS and YFSETQ.

Here the CDR3 reads CASSQGRSEAFF. The CDR3 DNA follows: TGCGCCAGCAGCCAAGGGCGTTCCGAAGCTTTCTTT. The rearrangement links TRBV4-3 to TRBJ1-1; the D is unclear. V was shortened by 1 base and J by 8 bases, with 8 bases between the two germline ends. This CDR3 has 12 residues. Germline CDR1 reads LGHNA; CDR2 reads YSLEER.

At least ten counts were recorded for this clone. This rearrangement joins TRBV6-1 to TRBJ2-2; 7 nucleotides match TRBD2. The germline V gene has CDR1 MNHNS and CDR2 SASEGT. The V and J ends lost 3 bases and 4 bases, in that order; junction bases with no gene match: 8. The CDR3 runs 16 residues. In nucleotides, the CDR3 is TGTGCCAGCAGTGAGACTAGCTCGCGTCCCACCGGGGAGCTGTTTTTT. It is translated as CASSETSSRPTGELFF.